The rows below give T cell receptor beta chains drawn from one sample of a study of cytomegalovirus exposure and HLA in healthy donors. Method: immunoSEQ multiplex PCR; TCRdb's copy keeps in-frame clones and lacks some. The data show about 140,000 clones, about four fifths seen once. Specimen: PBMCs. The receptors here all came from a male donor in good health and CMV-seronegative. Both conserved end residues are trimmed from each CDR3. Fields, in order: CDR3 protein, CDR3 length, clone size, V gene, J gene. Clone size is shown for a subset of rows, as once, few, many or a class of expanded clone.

ASSRTSDYEQY	11	NA	TRBV7-2	TRBJ2-7
ASSLAPVWGEKLF	13	NA	TRBV27	TRBJ1-4
ASSPPPPQGQRDGYT	15	NA	TRBV19	TRBJ1-2
ASSGVIGAGGWGNEQF	16	NA	TRBV5-6	TRBJ2-1
ASSSYLSGANVLT	13	once	TRBV7-3	TRBJ2-6
ASTPGGTSPDTQY	13	NA	TRBV9	TRBJ2-3
ASSLEPGVNQPQH	13	NA	TRBV11-2	TRBJ1-5
ASSSWVAGGTDTQY	14	NA	TRBV19	TRBJ2-3
ASSYIAGDNEQF	12	NA	TRBV9	TRBJ2-1
ASGSSRVSVTEAF	13	NA	TRBV7-2	TRBJ1-1
ASSLVTSGHNEQF	13	NA	TRBV5-1	TRBJ2-1
ASSSHSDRGGNTIY	14	NA	TRBV9	TRBJ1-3
ASSLSREETQY	11	NA	TRBV5-1	TRBJ2-5
ASGRDSTDTQY	11	NA	TRBV10-1	TRBJ2-3
ASSQTSGGAGDTQY	14	NA	TRBV4-1	TRBJ2-3
ASSPDRGRTNEKLF	14	NA	TRBV2	TRBJ1-4
ASRGPNIGELF	11	few	TRBV6-5	TRBJ2-2
ASTRQSRSTDTQY	13	NA	TRBV7-2	TRBJ2-3
ASSLGLAGVYEQY	13	once	TRBV7-6	TRBJ2-7
ASSLMGGTDTQY	12	NA	TRBV2	TRBJ2-3
ASRPGQATVAYGYT	14	NA	TRBV19	TRBJ1-2
ASSYLGRGHKNIQY	14	NA	TRBV6-5	TRBJ2-4
ASSPWTSGGAETQY	14	NA	TRBV11-2	TRBJ2-5
ASSYSSAYSYEQY	13	few	TRBV6-5	TRBJ2-7
ASSVGQNQPQH	11	few	TRBV7-9	TRBJ1-5
ASSESGLAGGDEQY	14	NA	TRBV10-1	TRBJ2-7
ASSYLPGTAYEQY	13	NA	TRBV6-5	NA
AWSLDRNTEAF	11	NA	TRBV30	TRBJ1-1
ASSVGPGTGTGAF	13	NA	TRBV9	TRBJ1-1
ASGVGGGGEKLF	12	once	TRBV6-5	TRBJ1-4
ASSLPSGPTEAF	12	NA	TRBV13	TRBJ1-1
ASSLVIQGFYGYT	13	NA	TRBV7-9	TRBJ1-2
ASSLGGGRLQETQY	14	NA	TRBV13	TRBJ2-5
ASDGGFNTGELF	12	NA	TRBV2	TRBJ2-2
ASSQVVWGFNTGELF	15	NA	TRBV4-3	TRBJ2-2
ASRSDRDNTEAF	12	NA	TRBV7-9	TRBJ1-1
ASSQDYSNQPQH	12	NA	TRBV4-2	TRBJ1-5
AIRGTSVTGEQF	12	NA	TRBV10-3	TRBJ2-1
ASSSTGESDTQY	12	NA	TRBV7-9	TRBJ2-3
ASSLAQTYEQY	11	NA	TRBV5-1	TRBJ2-7
AWSPLGLAGTSYEQY	15	NA	TRBV30	NA
ASSLSPGGYYGYT	13	NA	TRBV27	TRBJ1-2
ASSPSAQKNTGELF	14	once	TRBV11-3	TRBJ2-2
ASSKGTGASSYEQY	14	NA	TRBV6-6	TRBJ2-7
ASSIEGREDNQPQH	14	NA	TRBV19	TRBJ1-5
ASSYRVRDSPPH	12	NA	TRBV6-5	TRBJ1-6
SVVQGNTEAF	10	NA	TRBV29-1	TRBJ1-1
AWSGAGPREQY	11	NA	TRBV30	TRBJ2-7
ASSYDSQGRGYT	12	NA	TRBV6-5	TRBJ1-2